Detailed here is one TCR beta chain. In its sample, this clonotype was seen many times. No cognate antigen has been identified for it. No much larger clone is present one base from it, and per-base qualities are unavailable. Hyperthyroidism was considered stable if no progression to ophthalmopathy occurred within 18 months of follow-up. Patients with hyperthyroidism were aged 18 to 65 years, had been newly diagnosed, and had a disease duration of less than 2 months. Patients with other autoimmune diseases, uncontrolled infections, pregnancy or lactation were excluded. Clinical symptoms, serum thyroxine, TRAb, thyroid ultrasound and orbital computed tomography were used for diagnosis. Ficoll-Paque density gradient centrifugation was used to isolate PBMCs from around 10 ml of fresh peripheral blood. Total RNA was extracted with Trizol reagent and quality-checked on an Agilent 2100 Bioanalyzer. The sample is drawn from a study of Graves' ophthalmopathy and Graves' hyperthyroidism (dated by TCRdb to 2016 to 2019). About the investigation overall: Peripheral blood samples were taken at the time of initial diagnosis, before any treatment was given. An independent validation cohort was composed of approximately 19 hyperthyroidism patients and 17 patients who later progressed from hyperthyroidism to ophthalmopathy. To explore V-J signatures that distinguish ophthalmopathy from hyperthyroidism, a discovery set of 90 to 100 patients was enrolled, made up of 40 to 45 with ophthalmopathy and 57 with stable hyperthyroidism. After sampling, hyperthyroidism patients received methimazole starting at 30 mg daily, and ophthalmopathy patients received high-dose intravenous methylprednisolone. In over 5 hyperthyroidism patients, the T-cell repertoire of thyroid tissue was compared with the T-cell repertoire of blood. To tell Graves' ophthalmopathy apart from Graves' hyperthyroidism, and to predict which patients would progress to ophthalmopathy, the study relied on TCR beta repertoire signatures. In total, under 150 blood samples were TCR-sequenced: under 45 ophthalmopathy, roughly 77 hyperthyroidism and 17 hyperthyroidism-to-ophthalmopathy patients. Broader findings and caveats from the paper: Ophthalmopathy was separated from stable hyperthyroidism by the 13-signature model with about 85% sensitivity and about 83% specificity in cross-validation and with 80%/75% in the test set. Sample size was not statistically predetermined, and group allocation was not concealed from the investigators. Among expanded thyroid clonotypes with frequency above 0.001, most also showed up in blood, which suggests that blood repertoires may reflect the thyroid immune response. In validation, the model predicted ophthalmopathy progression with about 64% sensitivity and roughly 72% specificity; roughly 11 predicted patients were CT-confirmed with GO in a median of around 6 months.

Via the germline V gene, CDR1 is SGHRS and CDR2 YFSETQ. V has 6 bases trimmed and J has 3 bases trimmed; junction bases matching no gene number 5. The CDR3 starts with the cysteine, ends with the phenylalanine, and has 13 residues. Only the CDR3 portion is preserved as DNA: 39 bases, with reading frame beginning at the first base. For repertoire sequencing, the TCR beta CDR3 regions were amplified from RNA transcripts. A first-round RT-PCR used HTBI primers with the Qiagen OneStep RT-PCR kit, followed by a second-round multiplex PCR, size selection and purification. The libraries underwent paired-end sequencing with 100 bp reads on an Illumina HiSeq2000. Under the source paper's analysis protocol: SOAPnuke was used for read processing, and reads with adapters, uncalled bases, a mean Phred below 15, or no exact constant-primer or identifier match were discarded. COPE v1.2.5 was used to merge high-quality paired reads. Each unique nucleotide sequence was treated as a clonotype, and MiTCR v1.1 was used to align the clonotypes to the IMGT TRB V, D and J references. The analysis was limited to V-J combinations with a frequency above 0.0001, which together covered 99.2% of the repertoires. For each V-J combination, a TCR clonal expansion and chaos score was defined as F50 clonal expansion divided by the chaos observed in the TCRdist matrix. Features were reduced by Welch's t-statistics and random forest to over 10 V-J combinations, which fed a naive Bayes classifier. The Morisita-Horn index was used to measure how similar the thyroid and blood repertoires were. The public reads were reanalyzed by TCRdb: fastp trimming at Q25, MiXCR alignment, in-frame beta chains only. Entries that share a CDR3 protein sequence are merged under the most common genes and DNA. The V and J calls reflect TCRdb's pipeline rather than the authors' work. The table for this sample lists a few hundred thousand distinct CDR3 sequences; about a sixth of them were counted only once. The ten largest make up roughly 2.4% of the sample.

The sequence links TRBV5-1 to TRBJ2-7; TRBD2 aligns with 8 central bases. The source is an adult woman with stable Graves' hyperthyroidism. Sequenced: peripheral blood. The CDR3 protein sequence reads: CASNPAGGYEQYF. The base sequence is TGCGCCAGCAACCCCGCGGGGGGCTACGAGCAGTACTTC.